Listed below are T cell receptor beta chains from one sample, sequenced in a study of T cells after yellow fever vaccination. TCRdb used MiXCR to reprocess the 5' RACE reads, holding one entry per CDR3 protein. The sample includes over 250,000 distinct CDR3 sequences, over 4% of them seen just once. This sample comprised PBMCs, obtained 5 days after the yellow fever booster vaccination. The receptor source for this set is a man aged 18-30 years who received the YFV17D yellow fever vaccine. Both conserved end residues are part of each CDR3. Each record gives: J gene, V gene, clone size, CDR3 protein. Size is omitted from some rows. Given values are once, few, many or a class for expanded clones.

>TRBJ2-7|TRBV4-3|.
CASSQGDSSYEQYF
>TRBJ2-1|TRBV7-9|.
CASSASGTAYNEQFF
>TRBJ1-1|TRBV7-9|.
CASSLAHHRDEAFF
>TRBJ2-1|TRBV7-2|few
CASSSGTSPYNEQFF
>TRBJ1-6|TRBV7-9|.
CASKRGFDSPLHF
>TRBJ1-5|TRBV6-1|few
CASSEGGGMEPQHF
>TRBJ2-1|TRBV24-1|few
CATSDTGGNYNEQFF
>TRBJ2-3|TRBV5-5|few
CASSLPGFPPPDTQYF
>TRBJ2-5|TRBV5-1|many
CASSFDRAQETQYF
>TRBJ2-7|TRBV7-2|.
CASSPPSSYEQYF
>TRBJ1-6|TRBV7-8|many
CASSSPLESSYNSPLHF
>TRBJ2-5|TRBV27|few
CASTSGGADETQYF
>TRBJ2-2|TRBV4-3|few
CASSQVRGSDLNTGELFF
>TRBJ1-2|TRBV28|.
CASSLGAGATSYGYTF
>TRBJ2-2|TRBV6-2/TRBV6-3|.
CASLTFLGTGFTGELFF
>TRBJ2-7|TRBV12-5|.
CASGLGGTNLYEQYF
>TRBJ2-7|TRBV5-6|.
CASSLGTFYEQYF
>TRBJ1-1|TRBV6-5|.
CASSYSISFRTEAFF
>TRBJ1-5|TRBV6-1|few
CASQRAQINQPQHF
>TRBJ1-2|TRBV3-1|few
CASSQESRGLTF
>TRBJ1-1|TRBV14|.
CASSQDAGVGTEAFF
>TRBJ1-5|TRBV29-1|many
CSEYGGEPQHF
>TRBJ1-5|TRBV29-1|many
CSLRTQFGYAGQGCQPQHF
>TRBJ2-7|TRBV21-1|.
CASITNFYEQYF
>TRBJ1-2|TRBV7-2|.
CASSLGQGAIYGYTF
>TRBJ1-2|TRBV4-1|.
CASSRTQVDRSYGYTF
>TRBJ2-4|TRBV30|many
CAWSVNRIQYF
>TRBJ2-2|TRBV20-1|many
CSARPSFSGRELFF
>TRBJ1-3|TRBV6-2/TRBV6-3|.
CASGPMGQGGKDTIYF
>TRBJ1-2|TRBV12-3/TRBV12-4|few
CASSRLGTSGANYGYTF
>TRBJ2-2|TRBV12-3/TRBV12-4|.
CASSLVPAHTGELFF
>TRBJ2-5|TRBV5-1|.
CASSYQGVEETQYF
>TRBJ2-1|TRBV20-1|few
CSAVGTDSYNEQFF
>TRBJ1-6|TRBV7-2|.
CASSLPGQHSPLHF
>TRBJ1-6|TRBV9|.
CASSKGTPISPLHF
>TRBJ1-1|TRBV4-3|few
CASSQERRMNTEAFF
>TRBJ2-1|TRBV18|few
CASSRTSGGARDNEQFF
>TRBJ1-2|TRBV3-1|few
CASSQEGLNYGYTF
>TRBJ2-3|TRBV10-2|many
CASNPTSGGGTQYF
>TRBJ2-3|TRBV24-1|.
CATSEGDSTDTQYF
>TRBJ2-2|TRBV7-2|few
CASSLVWPVAGELFF
>TRBJ1-1|TRBV15|many
CATSRDGWAGGDGAFF
>TRBJ1-6|TRBV20-1|.
CSARVGGNSPLHF
>TRBJ2-1|TRBV10-3|.
CAISELGTDNEQFF
>TRBJ1-5|TRBV4-1|many
CASSLRENSNQPQHF
>TRBJ2-3|TRBV7-9|many
CASSPLDTQYF
>TRBJ1-1|TRBV12-3/TRBV12-4|many
CASSWTGANTEAFF
>TRBJ1-2|TRBV27|.
CASSFTNRDYGYTF
>TRBJ2-2|TRBV7-9|many
CASSFPPGAADGELFF
>TRBJ1-2|TRBV20-1|few
CSPGRPGQGYTF
>TRBJ2-1|TRBV5-1|many
CASSSPRTRGNNEQFF
>TRBJ2-3|TRBV6-5|.
CASSYTPSGGDTQYF
>TRBJ1-3|TRBV7-9|many
CASSLRRSSSGNTIYF
>TRBJ2-7|TRBV20-1|.
CSAASADYEQYF